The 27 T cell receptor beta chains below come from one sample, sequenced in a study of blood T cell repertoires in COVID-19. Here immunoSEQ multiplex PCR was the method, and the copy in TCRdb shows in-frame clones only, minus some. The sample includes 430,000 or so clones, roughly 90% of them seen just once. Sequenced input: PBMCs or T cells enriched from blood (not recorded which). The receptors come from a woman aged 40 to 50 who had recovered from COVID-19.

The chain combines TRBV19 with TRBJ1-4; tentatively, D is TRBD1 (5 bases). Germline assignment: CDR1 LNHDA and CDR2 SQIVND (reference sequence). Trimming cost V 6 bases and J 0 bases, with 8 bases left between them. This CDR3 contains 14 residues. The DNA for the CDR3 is TGTGCCAGTAGGCGGGGCCCAACTAATGAAAAACTGTTTTTT. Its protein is CASRRGPTNEKLFF.

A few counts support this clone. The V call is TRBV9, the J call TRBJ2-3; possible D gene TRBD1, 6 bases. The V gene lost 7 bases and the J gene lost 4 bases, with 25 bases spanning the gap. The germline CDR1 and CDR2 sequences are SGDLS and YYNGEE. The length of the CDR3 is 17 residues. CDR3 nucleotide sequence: TGTGCCAGCTCAGTGAGGCCAGGGGCTGGCTCGGCAGATACGCAGTATTTT. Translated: CASSVRPGAGSADTQYF.

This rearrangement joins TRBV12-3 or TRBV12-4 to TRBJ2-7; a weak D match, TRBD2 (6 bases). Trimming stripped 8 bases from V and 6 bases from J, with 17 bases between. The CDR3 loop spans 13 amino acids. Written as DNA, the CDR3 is TGTGCCAGCGGAAGCGGCCCAGCGGGCGAGCAGTACTTC. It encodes CASGSGPAGEQYF.

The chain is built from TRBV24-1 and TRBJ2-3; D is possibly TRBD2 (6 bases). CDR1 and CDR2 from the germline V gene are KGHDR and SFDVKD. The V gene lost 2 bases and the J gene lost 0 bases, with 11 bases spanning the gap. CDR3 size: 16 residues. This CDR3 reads CATSDWASASTDTQYF. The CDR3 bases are TGTGCCACCAGTGATTGGGCTAGCGCTAGCACAGATACGCAGTATTTT.

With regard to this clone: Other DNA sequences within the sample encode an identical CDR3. Written as DNA, the CDR3 is TGTGCCAGCAGTTTAGACAGGAACTATGGCTACACCTTC. Its translation: CASSLDRNYGYTF. The genes are TRBV12-3 or TRBV12-4 and TRBJ1-2; D is perhaps TRBD1 (5 bases). This CDR3 has 13 residues. V was trimmed by 1 base and J by 2 bases, leaving 5 bases between them.

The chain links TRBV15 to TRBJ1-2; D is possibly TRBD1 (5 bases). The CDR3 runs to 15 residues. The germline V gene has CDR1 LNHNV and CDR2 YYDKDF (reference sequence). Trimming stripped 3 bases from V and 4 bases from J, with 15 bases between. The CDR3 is CATSRGGLSSYGYTF. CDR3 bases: TGTGCCACCAGCAGGGGGGGACTGTCGAGCTATGGCTACACCTTC.

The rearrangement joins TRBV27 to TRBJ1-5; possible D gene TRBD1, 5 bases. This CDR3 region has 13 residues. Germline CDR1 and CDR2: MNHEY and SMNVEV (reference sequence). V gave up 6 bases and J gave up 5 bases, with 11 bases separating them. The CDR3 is CASRATRDQPQHF. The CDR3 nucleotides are TGTGCCAGCAGGGCTACCAGGGATCAGCCCCAGCATTTT.

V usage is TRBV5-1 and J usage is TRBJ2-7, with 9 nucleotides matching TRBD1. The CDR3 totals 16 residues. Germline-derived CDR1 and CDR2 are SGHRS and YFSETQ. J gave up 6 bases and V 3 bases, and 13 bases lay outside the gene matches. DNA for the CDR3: TGCGCCAGCAGCTCCAACCCCCCGGGACAGGGATTCGAGCAGTACTTC. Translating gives CASSSNPPGQGFEQYF.

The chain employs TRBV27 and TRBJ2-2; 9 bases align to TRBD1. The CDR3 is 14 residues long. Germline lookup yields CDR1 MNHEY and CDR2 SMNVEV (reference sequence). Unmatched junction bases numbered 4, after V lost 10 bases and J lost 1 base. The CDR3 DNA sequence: TGTGCCATCTGGGACAGGGAGAACACCGGGGAGCTGTTTTTT. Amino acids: CAIWDRENTGELFF.

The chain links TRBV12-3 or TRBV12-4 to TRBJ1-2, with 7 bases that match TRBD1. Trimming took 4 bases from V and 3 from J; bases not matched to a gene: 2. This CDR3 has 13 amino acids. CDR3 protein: CASSYRGDYGYTF. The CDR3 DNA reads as TGTGCCAGCAGTTACAGGGGCGACTATGGCTACACCTTC.

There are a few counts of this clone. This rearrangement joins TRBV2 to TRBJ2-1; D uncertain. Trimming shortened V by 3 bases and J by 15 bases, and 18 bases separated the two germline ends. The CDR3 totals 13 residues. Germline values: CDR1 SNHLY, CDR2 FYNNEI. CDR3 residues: CASSESVVALLFF. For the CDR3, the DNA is TGTGCCAGCAGTGAGTCCGTAGTTGCACTCTTGTTCTTC.

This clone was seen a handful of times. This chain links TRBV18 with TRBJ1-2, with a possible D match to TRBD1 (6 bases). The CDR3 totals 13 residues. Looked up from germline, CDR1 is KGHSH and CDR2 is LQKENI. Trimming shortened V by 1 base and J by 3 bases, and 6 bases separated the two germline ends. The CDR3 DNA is TGTGCCAGCTCACCACAGGGGGACTATGGCTACACCTTC. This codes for CASSPQGDYGYTF.

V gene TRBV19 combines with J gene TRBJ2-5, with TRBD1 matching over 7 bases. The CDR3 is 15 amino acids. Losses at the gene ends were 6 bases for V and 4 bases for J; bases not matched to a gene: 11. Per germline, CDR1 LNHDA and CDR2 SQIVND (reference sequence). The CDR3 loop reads CASSVKTGVGETQYF. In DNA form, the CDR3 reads TGTGCCAGTAGCGTTAAAACAGGGGTGGGAGAGACCCAGTACTTC.

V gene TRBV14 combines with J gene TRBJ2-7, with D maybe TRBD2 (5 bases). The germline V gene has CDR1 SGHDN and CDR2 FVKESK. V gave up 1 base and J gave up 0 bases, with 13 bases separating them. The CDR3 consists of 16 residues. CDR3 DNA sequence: TGTGCCAGCAGCCAAGGCCCACAGCGGAGCTCCTACGAGCAGTACTTC. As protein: CASSQGPQRSSYEQYF. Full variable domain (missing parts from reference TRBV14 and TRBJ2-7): EAGVTQFPSHSVIEKGQTVTLRCDPISGHDNLYWYRRVMGKEIKFLLHFVKESKQDESGMPNNRFLAERTGGTYSTLKVQPAELEDSGVYFCASSQGPQRSSYEQYFGPGTRLTVT.

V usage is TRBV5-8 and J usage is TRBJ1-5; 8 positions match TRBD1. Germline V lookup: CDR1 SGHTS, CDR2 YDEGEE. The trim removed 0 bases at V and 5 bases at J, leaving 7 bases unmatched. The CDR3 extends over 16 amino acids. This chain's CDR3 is CASSLGLTGVDQPQHF. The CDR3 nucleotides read TGTGCCAGCAGCTTGGGCCTGACAGGGGTGGATCAGCCCCAGCATTTT.

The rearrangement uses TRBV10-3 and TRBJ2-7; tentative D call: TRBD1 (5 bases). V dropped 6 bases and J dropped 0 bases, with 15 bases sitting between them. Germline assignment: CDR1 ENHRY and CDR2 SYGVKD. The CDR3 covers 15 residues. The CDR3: CAIRKSKGISYEQYF. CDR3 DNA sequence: TGTGCCATCAGAAAATCTAAGGGGATCTCCTACGAGCAGTACTTC.

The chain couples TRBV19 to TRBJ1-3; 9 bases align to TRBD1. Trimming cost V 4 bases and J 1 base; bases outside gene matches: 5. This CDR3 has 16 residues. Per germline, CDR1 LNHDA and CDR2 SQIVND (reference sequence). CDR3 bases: TGTGCCAGTAGTACCTCGGGGACAGGGTCTGGAAACACCATATATTTT. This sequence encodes CASSTSGTGSGNTIYF.

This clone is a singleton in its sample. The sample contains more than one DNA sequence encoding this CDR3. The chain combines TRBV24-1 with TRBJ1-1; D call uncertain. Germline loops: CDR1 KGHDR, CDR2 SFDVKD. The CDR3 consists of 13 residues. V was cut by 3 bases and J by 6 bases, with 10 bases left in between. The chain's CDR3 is CATSDPARAEAFF. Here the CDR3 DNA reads TGTGCCACCAGTGATCCCGCCCGGGCTGAAGCTTTCTTT.

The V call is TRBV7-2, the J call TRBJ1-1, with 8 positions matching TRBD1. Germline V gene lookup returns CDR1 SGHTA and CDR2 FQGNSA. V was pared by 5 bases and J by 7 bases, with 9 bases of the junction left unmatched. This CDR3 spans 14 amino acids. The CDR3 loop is CASSPRTGRDEAFF. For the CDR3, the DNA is TGTGCCAGCAGCCCCAGGACAGGGCGGGATGAAGCTTTCTTT.

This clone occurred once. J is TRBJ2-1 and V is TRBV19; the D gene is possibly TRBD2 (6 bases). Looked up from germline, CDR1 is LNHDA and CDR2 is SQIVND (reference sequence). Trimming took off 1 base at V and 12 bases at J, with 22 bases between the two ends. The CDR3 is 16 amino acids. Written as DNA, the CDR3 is TGTGCCAGTAGTATAGGGCAGGTCGGGGGTACAATGAGGCAGTTCTTC. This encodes CASSIGQVGGTMRQFF. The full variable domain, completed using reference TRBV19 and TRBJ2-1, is DGGITQSPKYLFRKEGQNVTLSCEQNLNHDAMYWYRQDPGQGLRLIYYSQIVNDFQKGDIAEGYSVSREKKESFPLTVTSAQKNPTAFYLCASSIGQVGGTMRQFFGPGTRLTVL.

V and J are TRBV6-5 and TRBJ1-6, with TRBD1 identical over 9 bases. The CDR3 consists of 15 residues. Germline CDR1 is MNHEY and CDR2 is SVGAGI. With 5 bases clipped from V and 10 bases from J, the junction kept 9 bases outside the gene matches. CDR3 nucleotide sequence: TGTGCCAGCAGTCTAGCCGGGACAGGGAAATCACCCCTCCACTTT. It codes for CASSLAGTGKSPLHF.

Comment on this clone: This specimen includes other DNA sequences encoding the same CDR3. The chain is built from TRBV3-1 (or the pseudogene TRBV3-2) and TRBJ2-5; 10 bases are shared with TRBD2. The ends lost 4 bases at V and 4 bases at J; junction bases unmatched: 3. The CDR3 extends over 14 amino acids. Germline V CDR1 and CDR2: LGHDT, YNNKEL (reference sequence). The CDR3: CASSLLAGAETQYF. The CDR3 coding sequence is TGTGCCAGCAGCCTTCTAGCGGGAGCAGAGACCCAGTACTTC.

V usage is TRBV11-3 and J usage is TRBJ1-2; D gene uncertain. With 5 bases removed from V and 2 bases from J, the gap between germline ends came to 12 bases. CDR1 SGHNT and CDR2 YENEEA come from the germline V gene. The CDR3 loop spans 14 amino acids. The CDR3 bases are TGTGCCAGCAGCCCGGAGAACTCAAACTATGGCTACACCTTC. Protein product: CASSPENSNYGYTF.

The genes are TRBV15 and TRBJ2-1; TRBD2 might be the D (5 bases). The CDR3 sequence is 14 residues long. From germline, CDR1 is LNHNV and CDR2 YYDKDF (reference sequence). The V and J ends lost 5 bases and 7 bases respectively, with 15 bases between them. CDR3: CATSPTRFENEQFF. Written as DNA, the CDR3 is TGTGCCACCAGCCCCACTAGATTTGAGAATGAGCAGTTCTTC.

The DNA of the CDR3 is TGTGCCAGCAGCGATTTAGGGACAGGGGTCACAGATACGCAGTATTTT. Protein product: CASSDLGTGVTDTQYF. The rearrangement links TRBV6-2 or TRBV6-3 to TRBJ2-3, with TRBD1 matching 10 bases. With V trimmed by 6 bases and J by 2 bases, 8 bases remained unmatched. Germline V lookup: CDR1 MNHEY, CDR2 SVGEGT. The CDR3 is 16 amino acids.

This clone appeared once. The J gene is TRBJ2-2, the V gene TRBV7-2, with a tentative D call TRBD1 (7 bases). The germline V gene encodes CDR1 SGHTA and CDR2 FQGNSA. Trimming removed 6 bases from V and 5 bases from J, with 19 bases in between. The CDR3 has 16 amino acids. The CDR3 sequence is CASSPEGALITGELFF. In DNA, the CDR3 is TGTGCCAGCAGTCCGGAGGGGGCCTTAATAACCGGGGAGCTGTTTTTT.

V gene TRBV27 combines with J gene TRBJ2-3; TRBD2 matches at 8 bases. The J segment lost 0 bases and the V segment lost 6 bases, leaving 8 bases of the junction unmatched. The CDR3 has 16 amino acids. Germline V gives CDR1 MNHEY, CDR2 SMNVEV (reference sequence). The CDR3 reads CASSTTGGASTDTQYF. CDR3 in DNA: TGTGCCAGCAGCACTACGGGGGGGGCTAGCACAGATACGCAGTATTTT.